The sequence of this T cell receptor (beta chain) was determined in a study of shared clonotypes between healthy human individuals. Sequencing was at deep level. Produced via immunoSEQ multiplex PCR; TCRdb's table is partial and in-frame only. The sample has under 1,100,000 clones, 70% to 80% seen once. CDR1 is MNHEY and CDR2 is SVGAGI in the germline V gene. CDR3 length: 13 residues. V trimming: 5 bases; J trimming: 7 bases; junction bases outside the gene matches: 3. General study findings and limits: It was anticipated that sequencing depth would influence how many clonotypes donors shared.

Regarding this clone: The antigen is undetermined.

The chain couples TRBV6-5 to TRBJ1-5, with 9 bases identical to TRBD1. Material for sequencing was memory CD4+ T cells sorted from blood. Subset specified: CD45RA-negative fraction. The receptor's source is a man aged 18 to 30 in good health. CDR3 DNA sequence: TGTGCCAGCAGTGGGACAGGGAGGCAGCCCCAGCATTTT. Its translation: CASSGTGRQPQHF.